This is a list of T cell receptor beta chains from one sample in a study of cytomegalovirus exposure and HLA in healthy donors. Clones were sequenced by immunoSEQ multiplex PCR, and TCRdb holds only the in-frame ones, with some missing. The table includes approximately 100,000 clones, roughly 86% detected once. The sequencing input was PBMCs. These receptors all come from a man aged 25 to 45 in good health and CMV-seropositive. CDR3s include the opening cysteine and the closing phenylalanine or tryptophan.

v_gene	j_gene	CDR3aa
TRBV11-3	TRBJ2-1	CASSSRQGSYNEQFF
TRBV10-2	TRBJ2-2	CASSDQNTGELFF
TRBV27	TRBJ1-1	CASSFSEGMNTEAFF
TRBV5-4	TRBJ1-2	CASSLDPGGDYGYTF
TRBV5-1	TRBJ1-1	CASSIGQGNTEAFF
TRBV9	TRBJ2-5	CASSSWDRGRFQETQYF
TRBV15	TRBJ2-7	CATSRDRIAGSYEQYF
TRBV5-1	TRBJ2-1	CASSLAVGRSSYNEQFF
TRBV11-2	TRBJ2-1	CASSPFSNEQFF
TRBV7-8	TRBJ2-7	CASSLRHPGQGFGEQYF
TRBV27	TRBJ2-2	CASSLAGTGELFF